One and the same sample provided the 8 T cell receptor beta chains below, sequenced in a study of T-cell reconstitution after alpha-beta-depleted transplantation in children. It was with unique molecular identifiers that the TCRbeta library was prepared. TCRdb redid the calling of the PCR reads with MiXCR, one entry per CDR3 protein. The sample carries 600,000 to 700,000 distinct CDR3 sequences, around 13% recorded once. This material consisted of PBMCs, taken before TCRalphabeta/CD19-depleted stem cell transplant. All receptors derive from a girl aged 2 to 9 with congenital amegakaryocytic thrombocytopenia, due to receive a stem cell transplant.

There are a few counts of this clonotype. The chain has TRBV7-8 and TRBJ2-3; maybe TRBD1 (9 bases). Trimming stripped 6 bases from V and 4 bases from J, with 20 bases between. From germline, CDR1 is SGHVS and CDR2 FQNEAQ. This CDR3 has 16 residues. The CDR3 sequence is CASRPGGDRVPDTQYF. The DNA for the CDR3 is TGTGCCAGCAGACCCGGGGGGGACAGGGTGCCAGATACGCAGTATTTT.

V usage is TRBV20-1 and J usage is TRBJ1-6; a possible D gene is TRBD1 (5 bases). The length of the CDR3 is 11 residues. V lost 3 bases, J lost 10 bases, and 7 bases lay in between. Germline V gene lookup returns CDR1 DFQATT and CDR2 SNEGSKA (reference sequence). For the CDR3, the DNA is TGCAGTGCTAGGTGGGGCTCACCCCTCCACTTT. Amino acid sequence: CSARWGSPLHF.

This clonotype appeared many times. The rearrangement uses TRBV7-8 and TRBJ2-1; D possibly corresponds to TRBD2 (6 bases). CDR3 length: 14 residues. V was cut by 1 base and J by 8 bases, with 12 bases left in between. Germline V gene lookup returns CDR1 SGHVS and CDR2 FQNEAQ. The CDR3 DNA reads TGTGCCAGCAGCTTAGAATGGAGGGCCCATGAGCAGTTCTTC. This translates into CASSLEWRAHEQFF.

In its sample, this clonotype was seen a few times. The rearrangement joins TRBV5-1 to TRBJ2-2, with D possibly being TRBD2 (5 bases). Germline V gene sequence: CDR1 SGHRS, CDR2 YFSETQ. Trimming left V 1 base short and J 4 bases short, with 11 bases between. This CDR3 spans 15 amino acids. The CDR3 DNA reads TGCGCCAGCAGCTTGTCCGGGGTCCTCACCGGGGAGCTGTTTTTT. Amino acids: CASSLSGVLTGELFF. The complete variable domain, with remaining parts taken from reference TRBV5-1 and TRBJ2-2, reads KAGVTQTPRYLIKTRGQQVTLSCSPISGHRSVSWYQQTPGQGLQFLFEYFSETQRNKGNFPGRFSGRQFSNSRSEMNVSTLELGDSALYLCASSLSGVLTGELFFGEGSRLTVL.

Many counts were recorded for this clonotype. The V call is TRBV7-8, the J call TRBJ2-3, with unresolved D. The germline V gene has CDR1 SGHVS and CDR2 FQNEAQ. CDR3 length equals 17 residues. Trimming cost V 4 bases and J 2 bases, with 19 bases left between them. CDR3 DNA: TGTGCCAGCAGCTCACCCGCCCTAGAATTGGACACAGATACGCAGTATTTT. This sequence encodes CASSSPALELDTDTQYF.

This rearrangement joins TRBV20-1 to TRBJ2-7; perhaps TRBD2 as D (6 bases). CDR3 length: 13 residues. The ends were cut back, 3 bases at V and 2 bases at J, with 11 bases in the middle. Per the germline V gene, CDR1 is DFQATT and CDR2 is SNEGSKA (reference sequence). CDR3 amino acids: CSARRGTAYEQYF. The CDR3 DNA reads TGCAGTGCTAGGCGGGGAACCGCCTACGAGCAGTACTTC.

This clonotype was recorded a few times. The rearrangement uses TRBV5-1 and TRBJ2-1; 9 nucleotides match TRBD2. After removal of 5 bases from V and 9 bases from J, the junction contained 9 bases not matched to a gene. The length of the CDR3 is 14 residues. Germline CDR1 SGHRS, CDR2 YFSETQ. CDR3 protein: CASRRGLAEGEQFF. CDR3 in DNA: TGCGCCAGCAGAAGGGGACTAGCCGAGGGTGAGCAGTTCTTC.

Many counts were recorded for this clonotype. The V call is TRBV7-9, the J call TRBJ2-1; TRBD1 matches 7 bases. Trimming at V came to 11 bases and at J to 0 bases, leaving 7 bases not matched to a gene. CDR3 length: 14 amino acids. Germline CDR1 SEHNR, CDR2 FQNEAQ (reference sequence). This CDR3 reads CAGLRGSSYNEQFF. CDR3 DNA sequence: TGTGCCGGCCTCAGGGGGAGCTCCTACAATGAGCAGTTCTTC.